This T cell receptor beta chain was identified in a study of T cell responses to AZD1222 COVID-19 vaccine. With 5 bases clipped from V and 3 bases from J, the junction kept 5 bases outside the gene matches. This CDR3 comprises 14 residues. Germline CDR1 reads LNHDA; CDR2 reads SQIVND (reference sequence). Sequenced by immunoSEQ multiplex PCR; TCRdb stores in-frame clones only, minus some. The data show more than 150,000 clones, 88% seen once. General study points: A mostly white British donor set with more females was recruited, and clonal diversity was possibly underestimated. Reportedly, close to half of spike-specific TCRs are directed against unmutated variant regions. Repertoire samples came only from after the peak T cell response. Seropositive status at baseline applied to only a handful of AZD1222 recipients.

In regard to this clone: The antigen remains unidentified.

V gene TRBV19 combines with J gene TRBJ2-7; 9 bases fit TRBD2. This material consisted of peripheral blood, taken 28 days after the second AZD1222 dose. This clonotype originated in an adult who received the AZD1222 COVID-19 vaccine. The chain's CDR3 is CASSPRTSDYEQYF. DNA of the CDR3: TGTGCCAGTAGTCCCCGGACTAGCGACTACGAGCAGTACTTC.